The source of this TCR beta chain is a study of T cells in Graves' hyperthyroidism and ophthalmopathy. Study at large: Once the initial diagnosis was made, peripheral blood was obtained before any treatment.

This clonotype was seen ten or more times. Its antigen is unidentified. The CDR3 sequence is 13 residues long. V was clipped by 6 bases and J by 6 bases, with 12 bases between them. Germline V gives CDR1 SEHNR, CDR2 FQNEAQ (reference sequence). Researchers barred patients who had uncontrolled infection, other autoimmune disease, pregnancy or lactation. Regions amplified from RNA transcripts were the TCR beta CDR3 regions. HTBI primers were the set used in a first-round RT-PCR of the TCR CDR3. TCRdb fed the multiplex PCR reads into MiXCR, producing one record per CDR3 protein. The table shows hundreds of thousands of distinct CDR3 sequences, with about 14% occurring only once. General study points: Blood also carried most thyroid clonotypes expanded above 0.001.

The receptor comes from a woman younger than 30 with Graves' hyperthyroidism. The rearrangement joins TRBV7-9 to TRBJ2-1; perhaps D is TRBD1 or TRBD2 (6 bases each). The sequenced material came from blood. The chain's CDR3 is CASRLKGGNEQFF. For the CDR3, the DNA is TGTGCCAGCAGGCTCAAGGGGGGCAATGAGCAGTTCTTC.